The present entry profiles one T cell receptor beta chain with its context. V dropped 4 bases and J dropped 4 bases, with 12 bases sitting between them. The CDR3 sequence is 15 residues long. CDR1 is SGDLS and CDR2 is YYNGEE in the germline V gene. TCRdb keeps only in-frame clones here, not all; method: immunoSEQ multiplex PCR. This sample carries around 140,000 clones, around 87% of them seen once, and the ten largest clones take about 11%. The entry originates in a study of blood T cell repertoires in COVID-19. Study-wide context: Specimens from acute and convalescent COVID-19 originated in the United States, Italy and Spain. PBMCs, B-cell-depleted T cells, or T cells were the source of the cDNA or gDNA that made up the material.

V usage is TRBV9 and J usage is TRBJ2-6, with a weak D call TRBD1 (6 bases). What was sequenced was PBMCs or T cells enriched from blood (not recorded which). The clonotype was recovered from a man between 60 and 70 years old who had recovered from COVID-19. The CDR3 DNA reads TGTGCCAGCAGCAACAGGGTGACCGGGGCCAACGTCCTGACTTTC. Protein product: CASSNRVTGANVLTF.